The 10 T cell receptor beta chains below come from one sample, sequenced in a study of cytomegalovirus exposure and HLA in healthy donors. Here immunoSEQ multiplex PCR was the method, and the copy in TCRdb shows in-frame clones only, minus some. The data show over 60,000 clones, with 85% to 95% seen just once and over 3% held by the top ten. The sequencing sample was made of PBMCs. All receptors come from a man in his late teens or twenties in good health and CMV-seronegative.

This clone was found once. The CDR3, as DNA: TGTGCCAGTAGGGGAAGCGGGGCTAACGAGAACACTGAAGCTTTCTTT. It translates to CASRGSGANENTEAFF. The V call is TRBV19, the J call TRBJ1-1; D perhaps matches TRBD1 (5 bases). V lost 6 bases and J lost 1, with 18 bases in between. The length of the CDR3 is 16 residues. Per germline, CDR1 LNHDA and CDR2 SQIVND (reference sequence).

J is TRBJ2-5 and V is TRBV2; TRBD1 might be the D (6 bases). Germline values: CDR1 SNHLY, CDR2 FYNNEI. V was cut by 6 bases and J by 4 bases, with 18 bases left in between. The CDR3 loop spans 15 amino acids. The CDR3 is CASSRGRDIRETQYF. In DNA, the CDR3 is TGTGCCAGCAGCAGAGGCCGGGACATCAGAGAGACCCAGTACTTC.

The genes are TRBV7-3 and TRBJ2-1; 10 bases align to TRBD2. Germline V CDR1 and CDR2: SGHTA, FQGTGA. V was pared by 4 bases and J by 7 bases, with 13 bases of the junction left unmatched. The CDR3 is 17 residues long. CDR3 nucleotides: TGTGCCAGCAGCTACCGTCAGCGGGGGGGCCCGGGGAATGAGCAGTTCTTC. This codes for CASSYRQRGGPGNEQFF.

This sequence joins TRBV7-9 and TRBJ1-2; no clear D. The CDR3 has 14 residues. Germline loops: CDR1 SEHNR, CDR2 FQNEAQ (reference sequence). V was pared by 6 bases and J by 4 bases, with 15 bases between. In nucleotides, the CDR3 is TGTGCCAGCAGTTTTAGTGAGAGCACCTATGGCTACACCTTC. Protein product: CASSFSESTYGYTF.

The chain joins TRBV11-2 to TRBJ1-4; the D gene is possibly TRBD1 (6 bases). Germline V CDR1 and CDR2: SGHAT, FQNNGV. Trimming removed 3 bases from V and 8 bases from J, with 22 bases in between. The CDR3 totals 17 residues. The CDR3 nucleotides read TGTGCCAGCAGCTTGTTCAGGCTCGGGGGGCGAGAAGAAAAACTGTTTTTT. Residues: CASSLFRLGGREEKLFF.

The CDR3 DNA is TGTGCCACCCCAGACAGGGCCAACTATGGCTACACCTTC. Translation: CATPDRANYGYTF. The chain uses TRBV7-2 and TRBJ1-2; 7 positions agree with TRBD1. Germline V CDR1 and CDR2: SGHTA, FQGNSA. J was trimmed by 2 bases and V by 10 bases; bases with no gene match: 7. The CDR3 covers 13 residues.

The chain couples TRBV18 to TRBJ1-1; D is undetermined. Germline V gene lookup returns CDR1 KGHSH and CDR2 LQKENI. This CDR3 comprises 16 residues. The germline V and J ends were trimmed by 6 bases and 4 bases, with 21 bases remaining between them. For the CDR3, the DNA is TGTGCCAGCTCTCCCACCGGCGGCGGATGGAGCACTGAAGCTTTCTTT. As protein: CASSPTGGGWSTEAFF.

This rearrangement joins TRBV7-2 to TRBJ1-5; D is unresolved. This CDR3 spans 12 amino acids. V was clipped by 1 base and J by 7 bases, with 5 bases between them. CDR1 is SGHTA, CDR2 FQGNSA, per germline. This CDR3 is CASSLDYQPQHF. In DNA form, the CDR3 reads TGTGCCAGCAGCTTAGACTACCAGCCCCAGCATTTT.

The rearrangement joins TRBV4-1 to TRBJ1-5, with TRBD1 as a possible D gene (5 bases). V was shortened by 1 base and J by 0 bases, with 10 bases between the two germline ends. The CDR3 consists of 16 residues. Germline CDR1 and CDR2: MGHRA and YSYEKL. In DNA, the CDR3 is TGCGCCAGCAGCCAAGGACAGATGAGTAGCAATCAGCCCCAGCATTTT. This translates into CASSQGQMSSNQPQHF.

A single count supports this clone. The chain links TRBV2 to TRBJ2-3, with TRBD2 matching 10 bases. Germline loops: CDR1 SNHLY, CDR2 FYNNEI. CDR3 size: 14 residues. After removal of 4 bases from V and 6 bases from J, the junction contained 4 bases not matched to a gene. In nucleotides, the CDR3 is TGTGCCAGCAGTGTGGGGACTAGCGTGGATACGCAGTATTTT. This codes for CASSVGTSVDTQYF. Using reference TRBV2 and TRBJ2-3 for the parts outside the CDR3, the full variable domain is EPEVTQTPSHQVTQMGQEVILRCVPISNHLYFYWYRQILGQKVEFLVSFYNNEISEKSEIFDDQFSVERPDGSNFTLKIRSTKLEDSAMYFCASSVGTSVDTQYFGPGTRLTVL.